These 22 T cell receptor beta chains originate from one sample sequenced in a study of OX40 agonist ivuxolimab in advanced cancers. Libraries were prepared through the immunoSEQ multiplex PCR assay. TCRdb obtained this table from immuneACCESS and retained in-frame rearrangements with V and J assigned. These tables miss some clones; where compared with another copy, unresolved V genes account for less than half of the shortfall, and the remainder is unexplained. Here the sample has around 60,000 clones; under 95% occur a single time. The ten largest clones take up almost 0.45% of the sample. Material: CD4+ or CD8+ T cells sorted from blood, obtained in a trial of the OX40 agonist ivuxolimab. The origin of the receptors is an adult with an advanced solid tumor such as melanoma, head and neck, liver or kidney cancer.

V and J are TRBV10-1 and TRBJ2-1; 10 bases are a match to TRBD2. In germline, CDR1 is WNHNN, CDR2 SYGVQD (reference sequence). With V trimmed by 5 bases and J by 5 bases, 9 bases remained unmatched. The CDR3 consists of 16 residues. The CDR3 reads CASSRGTSGTHNEQFF. Here the CDR3 DNA reads TGCGCCAGCAGTAGGGGTACTAGCGGGACCCACAATGAGCAGTTCTTC.

The V call is TRBV7-9, the J call TRBJ2-7; perhaps TRBD1 as D (5 bases). Looked up from germline, CDR1 is SEHNR and CDR2 is FQNEAQ (reference sequence). The CDR3 contains 16 residues. The V and J ends lost 1 base and 0 bases respectively, with 13 bases between them. CDR3 protein: CASSLGSTDYSYEQYF. The CDR3 DNA is TGTGCCAGCAGCTTAGGGTCGACAGATTACTCCTACGAGCAGTACTTC. The whole variable domain, filled in from reference TRBV7-9 and TRBJ2-7, reads DTGVSQNPRHKITKRGQNVTFRCDPISEHNRLYWYRQTLGQGPEFLTYFQNEAQLEKSRLLSDRFSAERPKGSFSTLEIQRTEQGDSAMYLCASSLGSTDYSYEQYFGPGTRLTVT.

The rearrangement links TRBV7-9 to TRBJ2-7; 10 bases are a match to TRBD2. Germline V gene lookup returns CDR1 SEHNR and CDR2 FQNEAQ (reference sequence). There are 18 residues in the CDR3. Germline trimming cut 3 bases from V and 4 bases from J; bases unmatched to any gene: 15. CDR3 sequence reads: CASSFSASGSSFQYEQYF. CDR3 coding DNA: TGTGCCAGCAGCTTCTCTGCTAGCGGGAGTTCGTTCCAATACGAGCAGTACTTC.

This clone is deemed medium-sized. The chain links TRBV12-5 to TRBJ2-2; a possible D gene is TRBD2 (5 bases). The CDR3 runs 15 residues. The V end lost 6 bases, the J end lost 1 base, and 12 bases lay between the germline ends. The germline V gene encodes CDR1 LGHNT and CDR2 FRNRAP. Here the CDR3 reads CASGLGLMNTGELFF. The CDR3 DNA reads as TGTGCTAGTGGGTTAGGACTCATGAACACCGGGGAGCTGTTTTTT.

The rearrangement links TRBV5-6 to TRBJ2-7, with 10 nucleotides matching TRBD2. V shed 2 bases, J shed 3 bases, and the junction held 8 bases outside the gene matches. This CDR3 spans 16 amino acids. The germline CDR1 and CDR2 sequences are SGHDT and YYEEEE. The CDR3 nucleotides read TGTGCCAGCAGCTTAAGGACTAGCGGAACTAACTACGAGCAGTACTTC. Amino acid sequence: CASSLRTSGTNYEQYF.

V and J are TRBV30 and TRBJ1-5; tentatively, D is TRBD1 (5 bases). Per germline, CDR1 GTSNPN and CDR2 SVGIG (reference sequence). The CDR3 covers 15 residues. Trimming took 0 bases from V and 4 from J, leaving 13 bases between them. CDR3: CAWSVRQGDNQPQHF. CDR3 DNA: TGTGCCTGGAGTGTACGTCAGGGCGATAATCAGCCCCAGCATTTT.

The gene calls are TRBV19 and TRBJ2-7, with 7 bases lining up with TRBD1. With 5 bases clipped from V and 3 bases from J, the junction kept 10 bases outside the gene matches. The CDR3 extends over 15 amino acids. Germline CDR1 and CDR2: LNHDA and SQIVND (reference sequence). The CDR3 bases are TGTGCCAGTAGTGACTCCGGGACAGAGCTCTACGAGCAGTACTTC. Translated, it gives CASSDSGTELYEQYF.

The rearrangement links TRBV5-1 to TRBJ1-4; D possibly corresponds to TRBD1 (5 bases). Per germline, CDR1 SGHRS and CDR2 YFSETQ. This CDR3 has 13 residues. The ends were cut back, 5 bases at V and 0 bases at J, with 5 bases in the middle. DNA for the CDR3: TGCGCCAGCAGGACAGCAACTAATGAAAAACTGTTTTTT. Protein sequence: CASRTATNEKLFF.

The genes are TRBV11-2 and TRBJ1-1, with D maybe TRBD1 (6 bases). Germline CDR1 is SGHAT and CDR2 is FQNNGV. The V and J ends lost 5 bases and 0 bases respectively, with 13 bases between them. The CDR3 sequence is 15 residues long. CDR3 nucleotides: TGTGCCAGCAGCCTCGACAGGTTAATGAACACTGAAGCTTTCTTT. Encoded protein: CASSLDRLMNTEAFF.

This chain uses TRBV28 with TRBJ1-2; D unclear. This CDR3 has 13 residues. CDR1 MDHEN and CDR2 SYDVKM come from the germline V gene. Trimming removed 5 bases at V and 5 bases at J, with 12 bases between. Here the CDR3 reads CASSISHEYGYTF. CDR3 in DNA: TGTGCCAGCAGTATATCCCATGAGTATGGCTACACCTTC.

The chain combines TRBV6-5 with TRBJ2-7, with 12 bases that match TRBD2. Trimming at V came to 0 bases and at J to 3 bases, leaving 0 bases not matched to a gene. The germline gives CDR1 MNHEY, CDR2 SVGAGI. CDR3 length equals 15 residues. Here the CDR3 reads CASSYSTSGGYEQYF. The DNA of the CDR3 is TGTGCCAGCAGTTACTCGACTAGCGGGGGCTACGAGCAGTACTTC.

This chain uses TRBV29-1 with TRBJ2-1; 10 positions agree with TRBD2. Germline CDR1 is SQVTM and CDR2 is ANQGSEA. The CDR3 contains 15 residues. J gave up 9 bases and V 0 bases, and 8 bases lay outside the gene matches. The CDR3 sequence: CSVEDRSGRVGEQFF. The CDR3, as DNA: TGCAGCGTTGAAGATCGAAGCGGGAGGGTTGGTGAGCAGTTCTTC.

The chain links TRBV11-2 to TRBJ2-7, with D possibly matching TRBD2 (7 bases). CDR1 is SGHAT, CDR2 FQNNGV, per germline. V lost 5 bases and J lost 2, with 13 bases in between. The CDR3 has 14 amino acids. The CDR3 loop is CASSRGGRAYEQYF. The CDR3 coding sequence is TGTGCCAGCAGCAGGGGGGGCAGGGCCTACGAGCAGTACTTC.

The chain uses TRBV11-3 and TRBJ2-1, with D perhaps TRBD1 or TRBD2 (6 bases each). V shed 6 bases and J shed 0 bases, with 12 bases lying between them. The length of the CDR3 is 15 residues. Germline assignment: CDR1 SGHNT and CDR2 YENEEA. The CDR3 region has the DNA TGTGCCAGCAGTACAGGGCGGGGCTCCTACAATGAGCAGTTCTTC. Translated: CASSTGRGSYNEQFF.

The chain links TRBV7-2 to TRBJ1-1; D gene ambiguous. The CDR3 is 11 residues long. V lost 3 bases to trimming and J lost 7 bases, with 6 bases between them. Germline V CDR1 and CDR2: SGHTA, FQGNSA. The CDR3 reads CASSFEGEAFF. The DNA of the CDR3 is TGTGCCAGCAGCTTCGAGGGTGAAGCTTTCTTT.

The CDR3 DNA reads as TGTGCCAGCAGTTCTCAGGGAGAAGGGCATGAAAAACTGTTTTTT. This sequence encodes CASSSQGEGHEKLFF. V gene TRBV27 combines with J gene TRBJ1-4; perhaps TRBD1 as D (5 bases). The CDR3 is 15 amino acids. Looked up from germline, CDR1 is MNHEY and CDR2 is SMNVEV (reference sequence). Between the trimmed V and J ends, which lost 4 bases and 6 bases, there was a span of 15 bases.

The chain uses TRBV27 and TRBJ1-1, with D unclear. This CDR3 comprises 15 residues. Germline assignment: CDR1 MNHEY and CDR2 SMNVEV (reference sequence). V was cut by 2 bases and J by 4 bases, with 14 bases left in between. The CDR3 sequence: CASSLTGVGGTEAFF. CDR3 DNA sequence: TGTGCCAGCAGTTTAACCGGGGTAGGAGGCACTGAAGCTTTCTTT.

The chain joins TRBV27 to TRBJ2-1; maybe TRBD2 (5 bases). The germline V and J ends were trimmed by 3 bases and 10 bases, with 10 bases remaining between them. CDR3 length: 12 amino acids. Germline V gives CDR1 MNHEY, CDR2 SMNVEV (reference sequence). In DNA, the CDR3 is TGTGCCAGCAGTTTTAGACGGGAAGAGCAGTTCTTC. Its protein product is CASSFRREEQFF.

This chain uses TRBV28 with TRBJ1-2, with TRBD1 matching 7 bases. The V segment lost 9 bases and the J segment 4 bases; nucleotides outside the gene matches: 8. Germline V gene data show CDR1 as MDHEN and CDR2 as SYDVKM. The CDR3 has 13 residues. The CDR3 nucleotides are TGTGCCAGTAGGACAGGTGGTACCTATGGCTACACCTTC. Its translation is CASRTGGTYGYTF.

This clone was seen a handful of times. The chain combines TRBV14 with TRBJ2-7; no clear D gene. From germline, CDR1 is SGHDN and CDR2 FVKESK. This CDR3 is built from 14 residues. Trimming pared 0 bases from V and 2 bases from J, leaving 8 bases between. CDR3 coding DNA: TGTGCCAGCAGCCAAGATGCCGGGCCCTACGAGCAGTACTTC. This codes for CASSQDAGPYEQYF.

This clone has a handful of counts. The rearrangement joins TRBV30 to TRBJ1-1; the D is unclear. Per the germline V gene, CDR1 is GTSNPN and CDR2 is SVGIG (reference sequence). The V end was cut by 4 bases, the J end by 0 bases, with 9 bases between. The CDR3 sequence is 13 residues long. The CDR3 loop reads CAWILWLNTEAFF. The CDR3 nucleotides read TGTGCCTGGATACTTTGGTTGAACACTGAAGCTTTCTTT. Based on the CDR3 plus reference TRBV30 and TRBJ1-1, the full variable domain is SQTIHQWPATLVQPVGSPLSLECTVEGTSNPNLYWYRQAAGRGLQLLFYSVGIGQISSEVPQNLSASRPQDRQFILSSKKLLLSDSGFYLCAWILWLNTEAFFGQGTRLTVV.

The CDR3 loop reads CASSQEHGGFAQETQYF. The CDR3 nucleotides read TGCGCCAGCAGCCAAGAGCACGGAGGGTTCGCACAAGAGACCCAGTACTTC. The rearrangement uses TRBV4-3 and TRBJ2-5; D possibly corresponds to TRBD2 (6 bases). Trimming shortened V by 0 bases and J by 2 bases, and 16 bases separated the two germline ends. The CDR3 runs 17 residues. CDR1 is LGHNA and CDR2 is YSLEER in the germline V gene.